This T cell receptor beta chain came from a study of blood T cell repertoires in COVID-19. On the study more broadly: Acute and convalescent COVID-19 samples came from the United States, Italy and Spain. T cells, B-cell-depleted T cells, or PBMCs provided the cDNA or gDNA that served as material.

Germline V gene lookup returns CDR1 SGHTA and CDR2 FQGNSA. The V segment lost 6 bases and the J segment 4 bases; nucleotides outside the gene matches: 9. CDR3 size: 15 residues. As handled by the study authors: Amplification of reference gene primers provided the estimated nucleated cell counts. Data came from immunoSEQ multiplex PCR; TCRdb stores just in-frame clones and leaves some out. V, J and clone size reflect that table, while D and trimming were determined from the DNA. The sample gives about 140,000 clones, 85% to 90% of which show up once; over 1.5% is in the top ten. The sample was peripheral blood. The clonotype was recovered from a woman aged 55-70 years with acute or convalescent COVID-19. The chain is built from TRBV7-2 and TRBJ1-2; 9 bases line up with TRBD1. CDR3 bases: TGTGCCAGCAGAACTACAGGGGGCGCAGGCTATGGCTACACCTTC. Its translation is CASRTTGGAGYGYTF.